Listed below are T cell receptor beta chains from one sample, sequenced in a study of T cell responses to AZD1222 COVID-19 vaccine. Sequencing was performed with immunoSEQ multiplex PCR; in TCRdb, only in-frame clones are kept and a portion is missing. This table has 150,000 to 170,000 clones, approximately 90% appearing once. The material was peripheral blood, obtained on day 0 of AZD1222 vaccination. The receptors derive from an adult in good health. Each CDR3 is given with its conserved first and last residue. The D gene is left open where the match is weak. Expanded clones are given a class, and other clones once, few, many or no size at all.

TRBV7-2	TRBD2	TRBJ2-5	-	TGTGCCAGCAGCGCCCCGGTTGCGGGGGGCCAGGAGACCCAGTACTTC	CASSAPVAGGQETQYF
TRBV2	TRBD1	TRBJ1-2	once	TGTGCCAGCAGCCCCGACAGGGGGGATGGCTACACCTTC	CASSPDRGDGYTF
TRBV4-3	-	TRBJ2-1	-	TGCGCCAGCAGCCAGTCCAGAAGGGATGAGCAGTTCTTC	CASSQSRRDEQFF
TRBV10-1	-	TRBJ2-5	-	TGCGCCAGCAGTGTTGGACCGCGTCGGGAGACCCAGTACTTC	CASSVGPRRETQYF
TRBV5-4	TRBD2	TRBJ2-1	-	TGTGCCAGCAGCCCGGGGGGGACTAGCGGGTTCCGGGATGAGCAGTTCTTC	CASSPGGTSGFRDEQFF
TRBV5-1	-	TRBJ2-2	few	TGCGCCAGCAGCTTGGGGGGGCCATTCACCGGGGAGCTGTTTTTT	CASSLGGPFTGELFF
TRBV6-6	TRBD1	TRBJ2-7	few	TGTGCCAGCAGTTCTATGACAGGGGCCACCCCGTGGGAGCAGTACTTC	CASSSMTGATPWEQYF
TRBV10-3	-	TRBJ2-5	-	TGTGCCATCAGTGACGGACAAGAGACCCAGTACTTC	CAISDGQETQYF
TRBV3-1/TRBV3-2	-	TRBJ1-3	-	TGTGCCAGCAGCCCACCTGGACGGACCTCTGGAAACACCATATATTTT	CASSPPGRTSGNTIYF
TRBV28	-	TRBJ2-7	-	TGTGCCAGCAGTACTACAGGGAAAGACGAGCAGTACTTC	CASSTTGKDEQYF
TRBV23-1	-	TRBJ1-6	-	TGCGCCAGCAGTCGCTCGCTGACCTATAATTCACCCCTCCACTTT	CASSRSLTYNSPLHF
TRBV6-5	TRBD1	TRBJ1-6	-	TGTGCCAGCGAGGGACAGGGGGCGCGGAATTCACCCCTCCACTTT	CASEGQGARNSPLHF
TRBV10-2	-	TRBJ1-1	-	TGCGCCAGCAAAATCGATTTTACAGCGAACACTGAAGCTTTCTTT	CASKIDFTANTEAFF
TRBV11-2	-	TRBJ1-1	-	TGTGCCAGCAGCTCTTTACCGAACACTGAAGCTTTCTTT	CASSSLPNTEAFF
TRBV19	TRBD1	TRBJ1-5	-	TGTGCCAGCCACACCGGACAGGAGAATCAGCCCCAGCATTTT	CASHTGQENQPQHF
TRBV6-5	TRBD2	TRBJ2-5	-	TGTGCCAGCAGGTTCGGGGGGGCAACGAAGACCCAGTACTTC	CASRFGGATKTQYF
TRBV11-2	-	TRBJ2-3	-	TGTGCCAGCAGCTTAGATCTTTTGGCAGATACGCAGTATTTT	CASSLDLLADTQYF
TRBV7-9	TRBD1	TRBJ2-3	-	TGTGCCAGCAGCCCCTGGGACAGCACTAGCACAGATACGCAGTATTTT	CASSPWDSTSTDTQYF